Shown below are 27 T cell receptor beta chains from a single sample sequenced in a study of T cells in Graves' hyperthyroidism and ophthalmopathy (dated 2019 in TCRdb). The library was produced with multiplex PCR. Sequenced on an Illumina HiSeq 2000. The TCR beta CDR3 regions were amplified from the RNA transcripts. The first round of RT-PCR for the TCR CDR3 was performed with the HTBI primer set and the Qiagen OneStep RT-PCR kit. Starting from the raw public reads, TCRdb applied fastp trimming at Q25, assembled clones with MiXCR and retained in-frame beta chains. Duplicate CDR3 protein sequences are folded into a single record with the most common DNA and genes. The sample contains under 350,000 distinct CDR3 sequences, about 15% of them found a single time. About 51% of the sample belongs to the ten largest clones. Sequenced input: blood. These receptors all stem from a woman aged 60 to 75 with Graves' ophthalmopathy.

CDR3 in amino acids: CATSREAGGYYEQYF. The CDR3 region has the DNA TGTGCCACCAGCAGAGAGGCGGGCGGATATTACGAGCAGTACTTC. The chain carries TRBV15 and TRBJ2-7, with a possible D match to TRBD2 (5 bases). CDR3 size: 15 residues. V was cut by 0 bases and J by 4 bases, with 13 bases left in between. CDR1 is LNHNV and CDR2 is YYDKDF in the germline V gene (reference sequence).

This CDR3 reads CASRPTGLKAYEQYF. In DNA form, the CDR3 reads TGTGCCAGTAGGCCAACGGGACTTAAGGCCTACGAGCAGTACTTC. The chain employs TRBV30 and TRBJ2-7, with D tentatively TRBD2 (6 bases). The length of the CDR3 is 15 residues. Germline CDR1 is GTSNPN and CDR2 is SVGIG (reference sequence). V was clipped by 8 bases and J by 2 bases, with 22 bases between them.

Ten or more counts support this clonotype. The rearrangement uses TRBV7-2 and TRBJ1-5; D ambiguous. The CDR3 totals 13 residues. Between the trimmed V and J ends, which lost 5 bases and 5 bases, there was a span of 10 bases. CDR1 and CDR2 (germline): SGHTA, FQGNSA. The CDR3 sequence is CASSQDQDQPQHF. Here the CDR3 DNA reads TGTGCCAGCAGCCAGGACCAAGATCAGCCCCAGCATTTT.

This chain links TRBV5-1 with TRBJ2-2; 7 bases are shared with TRBD1. The CDR3 contains 15 residues. Germline loops: CDR1 SGHRS, CDR2 YFSETQ. Unmatched junction bases numbered 5, after V lost 0 bases and J lost 6 bases. The CDR3 region has the DNA TGCGCCAGCAGCTTGGCCGACAGGGTTGCCGGGGAGCTGTTTTTT. This translates into CASSLADRVAGELFF.

This clonotype was counted ten times or more. The chain recombines TRBV11-2 with TRBJ1-2; D call uncertain. The CDR3 totals 13 residues. V was pared by 5 bases and J by 4 bases, with 11 bases between. Per germline, CDR1 SGHAT and CDR2 FQNNGV. The CDR3 spells CASSPPNSYGYTF. The CDR3 DNA reads TGTGCCAGCAGCCCACCAAATAGCTATGGCTACACCTTC.

The rearrangement joins TRBV5-5 to TRBJ1-2; 7 nucleotides agree with TRBD1. The germline V gene has CDR1 SGHKS and CDR2 YYEKEE (reference sequence). J gave up 2 bases and V 2 bases, and 6 bases lay outside the gene matches. This CDR3 has 15 residues. CDR3 residues: CASSFNSGGNYGYTF. CDR3 coding DNA: TGTGCCAGCAGCTTTAACTCAGGGGGAAACTATGGCTACACCTTC.

The V gene is TRBV7-9, the J gene TRBJ2-3, with TRBD2 identical over 15 bases. The CDR3 spans 18 residues. CDR1 is SEHNR, CDR2 FQNEAQ, per germline (reference sequence). V gave up 4 bases and J gave up 1 base; unmatched junction bases: 6. The CDR3 protein is CASSSPGLAGGRTDTQYF. The CDR3 DNA follows: TGTGCCAGCAGCTCGCCGGGACTAGCGGGAGGACGCACAGATACGCAGTATTTT.

The V gene is TRBV5-1, the J gene TRBJ2-3; 8 nucleotides match TRBD1. Germline V gene sequence: CDR1 SGHRS, CDR2 YFSETQ. V gave up 4 bases and J gave up 5 bases; unmatched junction bases: 6. CDR3 size: 14 residues. The CDR3 is CASSDADRVDTQYF. The DNA for the CDR3 is TGCGCCAGCAGCGACGCGGACAGGGTAGATACGCAGTATTTT.

This clonotype was counted a few times. The junction shows a germline mismatch at one end, possibly a read error. The J gene is TRBJ1-1, the V gene TRBV10-3, with D tentatively TRBD1 (5 bases). The CDR3 runs 14 residues. Germline lookup yields CDR1 ENHRY and CDR2 SYGVKD. CDR3 loop: CALSETQGETEAFF. The CDR3, as DNA: TGTGCCCTCAGTGAAACCCAAGGGGAGACAGAAGCTTTCTTT.

The table lists this clonotype with many counts. The chain joins TRBV12-3 or TRBV12-4 to TRBJ2-3; 9 nucleotides agree with TRBD2. The CDR3 covers 17 residues. The ends lost 0 bases at V and 6 bases at J; junction bases unmatched: 10. In DNA, the CDR3 is TGTGCCAGCAGTTTAGCGTTCATAAGCGGGAGGCCGGATACGCAGTATTTT. Translation gives CASSLAFISGRPDTQYF.

This clonotype was seen repeatedly, ten times or more. This chain links TRBV28 with TRBJ2-7; 8 nucleotides match TRBD1. Germline CDR1 MDHEN, CDR2 SYDVKM. The CDR3 is 17 residues long. Trimming took 5 bases from V and 0 from J; bases not matched to a gene: 12. The CDR3 here is CASSHTTQGASSYEQYF. CDR3 coding DNA: TGTGCCAGCAGTCATACAACCCAGGGGGCGAGCTCCTACGAGCAGTACTTC.

This clonotype occurred many times. V gene TRBV12-3 or TRBV12-4 combines with J gene TRBJ2-1; 13 positions match TRBD2. V shed 5 bases, J shed 6 bases, and the junction held 7 bases outside the gene matches. The CDR3 runs 16 residues. The CDR3 DNA reads as TGTGCCAGCAGTCCTCGGGGGACTAGCGGGGCCAATGAGCAGTTCTTC. Its translation: CASSPRGTSGANEQFF.

The chain employs TRBV4-3 and TRBJ1-2; 9 bases line up with TRBD1. In germline, CDR1 is LGHNA, CDR2 YSLEER. The CDR3 contains 18 residues. V lost 2 bases and J lost 1; bases outside the gene matches: 11. CDR3 residues: CASSQTRPGTGNNYGYTF. CDR3 nucleotides: TGCGCCAGCAGCCAAACAAGACCCGGGACAGGGAATAACTATGGCTACACCTTC.

This clonotype was seen only a few times. J is TRBJ1-5 and V is TRBV6-2 or TRBV6-3; possibly TRBD1 for D (6 bases). The V gene's germline CDR1 is MNHEY and CDR2 SVGEGT. The CDR3 consists of 21 residues. V was cut by 4 bases and J by 2 bases, with 30 bases left in between. DNA for the CDR3: TGTGCCAGCAGTTCAGGAACTCCATTCACCCCGTCAGGGGCTGGCAATCAGCCCCAGCATTTT. Protein: CASSSGTPFTPSGAGNQPQHF.

This clonotype has at least ten counts. The chain has TRBV6-1 and TRBJ1-5; D not certain. Germline V gives CDR1 MNHNS, CDR2 SASEGT. V gave up 7 bases and J gave up 4 bases, with 11 bases separating them. The CDR3 spans 13 residues. Here the CDR3 reads CASIWQPNQPQHF. The CDR3, as DNA: TGTGCCAGCATTTGGCAGCCGAATCAGCCCCAGCATTTT.

This chain connects TRBV6-1 to TRBJ1-5; 8 nucleotides line up with TRBD1. The CDR3 length is 13 residues. Losses at the gene ends were 6 bases for V and 7 bases for J; bases not matched to a gene: 5. Germline CDR1 MNHNS, CDR2 SASEGT. The CDR3, as DNA: TGTGCCAGCAGCCCAGACAGGGGACAGCCCCAGCATTTT. This encodes CASSPDRGQPQHF.

In the case of this clonotype: This may be a read error, as it is one base from a much larger clone. The chain couples TRBV12-3 or TRBV12-4 to TRBJ1-3; D gene unclear. This CDR3 has 14 residues. The CDR3 loop reads CASSLARSGDTIYF. DNA for the CDR3: TGTGCCAGCAGTTTGGCCCGCTCTGGAGACACCATATATTTT.

J is TRBJ2-7 and V is TRBV28; D not resolved. The germline V and J ends were trimmed by 5 bases and 0 bases, with 17 bases remaining between them. The CDR3 is 16 residues long. Germline CDR1 reads MDHEN; CDR2 reads SYDVKM. CDR3 sequence (DNA): TGTGCCAGCAGTCTTTATGTTGGTACCGCCTCCTACGAGCAGTACTTC. Translation gives CASSLYVGTASYEQYF.

The rearrangement links TRBV7-2 to TRBJ1-1; D uncertain. Per germline, CDR1 SGHTA and CDR2 FQGNSA. CDR3 length: 11 residues. The V and J ends lost 3 bases and 7 bases respectively, with 6 bases between them. The CDR3 DNA reads TGTGCCAGCAGCTTTAGGCTTGAAGCTTTCTTT. This gives the protein CASSFRLEAFF.

This clonotype came up a few times. The gene calls are TRBV7-2 and TRBJ2-2, with 7 positions matching TRBD1. CDR1 and CDR2 (germline): SGHTA, FQGNSA. V was pared by 6 bases and J by 13 bases, with 8 bases of the junction left unmatched. The CDR3 contains 12 residues. This CDR3 reads CASRPATGRLFF. The CDR3 nucleotides are TGTGCCAGCAGACCCGCGACAGGGAGGCTGTTTTTT.

This clonotype occurred many times. The chain is built from TRBV12-3 or TRBV12-4 and TRBJ2-7; 7 bases align to TRBD2. The CDR3 has 15 residues. V lost 3 bases and J lost 6; bases outside the gene matches: 11. The CDR3: CASSLSAGVRGEQYF. The CDR3 DNA sequence: TGTGCCAGCAGTTTGTCGGCGGGGGTCCGGGGCGAGCAGTACTTC.

The chain has TRBV4-1 and TRBJ2-4; 7 nucleotides match TRBD1. The CDR3 totals 16 residues. J gave up 9 bases and V 0 bases, and 11 bases lay outside the gene matches. CDR1 and CDR2 (germline): MGHRA, YSYEKL. This CDR3 reads CASSQERTGDLGIQYF. DNA of the CDR3: TGCGCCAGCAGCCAAGAGAGGACAGGTGATTTGGGCATTCAGTACTTC.

This clonotype was seen repeatedly, ten times or more. The genes are TRBV15 and TRBJ1-2; tentative D call: TRBD1 (5 bases). The germline CDR1 and CDR2 sequences are LNHNV and YYDKDF (reference sequence). Trimming removed 2 bases at V and 4 bases at J, with 14 bases between. The CDR3 is 15 residues long. This CDR3 is CATSRSRVAGYGYTF. In DNA form, the CDR3 reads TGTGCCACCAGCAGATCCAGGGTTGCCGGCTATGGCTACACCTTC.

This clonotype has a count of ten or more. The chain links TRBV11-1 to TRBJ2-3; 8 bases are shared with TRBD2. J lost 2 bases, V lost 5 bases, and 6 bases had no gene match. Germline CDR1 and CDR2: SGHAT and FQDESV (reference sequence). The CDR3 covers 15 residues. Here the CDR3 DNA reads TGTGCCAGCAGCCGACTAGCGATCTCCACAGATACGCAGTATTTT. Translation: CASSRLAISTDTQYF.

This clonotype was seen at least ten times. The chain recombines TRBV20-1 with TRBJ2-7; TRBD2 agrees at 7 bases. CDR3 length: 14 amino acids. Per the germline V gene, CDR1 is DFQATT and CDR2 is SNEGSKA (reference sequence). Germline trimming cut 6 bases from V and 2 bases from J; bases unmatched to any gene: 10. The CDR3 region is CSANDVAGAYEQYF. CDR3 nucleotides: TGCAGTGCCAACGACGTAGCGGGTGCCTACGAGCAGTACTTC.

This clonotype was picked up a small number of times. The chain joins TRBV5-5 to TRBJ1-4; unclear D gene. Trimming left V 3 bases short and J 6 bases short, with 15 bases between. Germline V gene lookup returns CDR1 SGHKS and CDR2 YYEKEE (reference sequence). This CDR3 comprises 15 residues. DNA of the CDR3: TGTGCCAGCAGCTCCTTCGAGCGGGGTTATGAAAAACTGTTTTTT. This translates into CASSSFERGYEKLFF.

This clonotype occurred many times. The V and J genes are TRBV5-5 and TRBJ1-5; D remains unclear. V lost 2 bases, J lost 0 bases, and 9 bases lay in between. This CDR3 comprises 15 residues. CDR1 and CDR2 (germline): SGHKS, YYEKEE (reference sequence). CDR3 residues: CASSFGSSSNQPQHF. The DNA for the CDR3 is TGTGCCAGCAGCTTTGGCAGCAGTAGCAATCAGCCCCAGCATTTT.